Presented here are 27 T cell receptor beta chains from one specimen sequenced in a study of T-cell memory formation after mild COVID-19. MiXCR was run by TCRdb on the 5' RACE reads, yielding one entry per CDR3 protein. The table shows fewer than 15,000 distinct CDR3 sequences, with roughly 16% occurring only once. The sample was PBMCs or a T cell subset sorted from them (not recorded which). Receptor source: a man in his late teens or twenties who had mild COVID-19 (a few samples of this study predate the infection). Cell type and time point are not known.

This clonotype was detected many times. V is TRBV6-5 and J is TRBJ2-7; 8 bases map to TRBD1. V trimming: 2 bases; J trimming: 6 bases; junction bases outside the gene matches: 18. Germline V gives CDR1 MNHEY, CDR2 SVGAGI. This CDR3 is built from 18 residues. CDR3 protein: CASSYVVDFWQGAGEQYF. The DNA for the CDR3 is TGTGCCAGCAGTTACGTTGTTGATTTTTGGCAGGGGGCTGGCGAGCAGTACTTC.

CDR3 sequence (DNA): TGTGCCAGCAGCTCGGGCCCTAGCACAGATACGCAGTATTTT. As protein: CASSSGPSTDTQYF. The chain has TRBV5-5 and TRBJ2-3; no definite D call. This CDR3 spans 14 amino acids. Looked up from germline, CDR1 is SGHKS and CDR2 is YYEKEE (reference sequence). The germline V and J ends were trimmed by 3 bases and 0 bases, with 8 bases remaining between them.

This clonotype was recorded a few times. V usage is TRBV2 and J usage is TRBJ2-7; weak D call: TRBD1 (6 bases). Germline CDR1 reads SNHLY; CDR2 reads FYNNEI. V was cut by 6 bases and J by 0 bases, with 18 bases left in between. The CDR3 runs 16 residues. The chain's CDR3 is CASRDHRVPFSYEQYF. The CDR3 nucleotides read TGTGCCAGCAGAGACCACAGGGTACCATTCTCCTACGAGCAGTACTTC.

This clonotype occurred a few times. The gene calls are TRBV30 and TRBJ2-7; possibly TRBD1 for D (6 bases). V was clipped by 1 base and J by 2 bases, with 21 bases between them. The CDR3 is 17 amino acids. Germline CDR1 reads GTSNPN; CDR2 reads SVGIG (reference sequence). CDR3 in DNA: TGTGCCTGGAGTGGCCACAGGGATCTATTGAGGACCTACGAGCAGTACTTC. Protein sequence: CAWSGHRDLLRTYEQYF.

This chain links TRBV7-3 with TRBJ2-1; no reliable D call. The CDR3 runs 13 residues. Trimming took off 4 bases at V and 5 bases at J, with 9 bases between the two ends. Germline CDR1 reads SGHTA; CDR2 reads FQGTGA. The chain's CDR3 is CASSSGPNNEQFF. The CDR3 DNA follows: TGTGCCAGCAGCTCCGGACCCAACAATGAGCAGTTCTTC.

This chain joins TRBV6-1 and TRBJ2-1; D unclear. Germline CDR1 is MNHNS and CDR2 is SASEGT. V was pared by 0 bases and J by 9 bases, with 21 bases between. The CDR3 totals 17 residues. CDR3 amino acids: CASSEAIALIFVGEQFF. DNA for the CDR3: TGTGCCAGCAGTGAAGCAATAGCACTCATTTTCGTCGGTGAGCAGTTCTTC.

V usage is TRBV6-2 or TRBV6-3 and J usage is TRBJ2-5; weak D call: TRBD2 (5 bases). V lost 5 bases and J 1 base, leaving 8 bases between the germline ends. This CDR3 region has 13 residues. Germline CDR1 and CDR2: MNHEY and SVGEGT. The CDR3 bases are TGTGCCAGCAGTCGGGAACCCCAAGAGACCCAGTACTTC. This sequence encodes CASSREPQETQYF.

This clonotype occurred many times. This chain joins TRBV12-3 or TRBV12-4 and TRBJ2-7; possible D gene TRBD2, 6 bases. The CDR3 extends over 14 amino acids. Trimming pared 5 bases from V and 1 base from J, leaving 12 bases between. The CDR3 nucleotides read TGTGCCAGCAGTCGGGGGTCGAGGTCCTACGAGCAGTACTTC. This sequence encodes CASSRGSRSYEQYF.

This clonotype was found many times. Here the CDR3 DNA reads TGTGCCAGCAGTTACATTGGGGGGGTAGCTGAAAAACTGTTTTTT. This encodes CASSYIGGVAEKLFF. The chain couples TRBV6-6 to TRBJ1-4, with D possibly matching TRBD1 (5 bases). The V and J ends lost 2 bases and 7 bases respectively, with 14 bases between them. The CDR3 runs 15 residues. From germline, CDR1 is MNHNY and CDR2 SVGAGI (reference sequence).

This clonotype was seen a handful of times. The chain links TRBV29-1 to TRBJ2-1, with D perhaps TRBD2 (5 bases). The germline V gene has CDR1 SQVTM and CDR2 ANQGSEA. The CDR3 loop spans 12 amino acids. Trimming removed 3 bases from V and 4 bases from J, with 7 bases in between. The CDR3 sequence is CSVDSGYNEQFF. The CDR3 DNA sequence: TGCAGCGTTGACTCGGGGTACAATGAGCAGTTCTTC.

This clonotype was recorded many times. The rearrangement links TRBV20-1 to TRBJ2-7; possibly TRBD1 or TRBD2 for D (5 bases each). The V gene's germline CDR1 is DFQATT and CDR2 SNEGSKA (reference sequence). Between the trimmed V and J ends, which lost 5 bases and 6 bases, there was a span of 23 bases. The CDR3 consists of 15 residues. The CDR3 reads CSARPHGASYAEQYF. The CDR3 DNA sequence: TGCAGTGCTCGACCCCACGGGGCCAGTTACGCCGAGCAGTACTTC.

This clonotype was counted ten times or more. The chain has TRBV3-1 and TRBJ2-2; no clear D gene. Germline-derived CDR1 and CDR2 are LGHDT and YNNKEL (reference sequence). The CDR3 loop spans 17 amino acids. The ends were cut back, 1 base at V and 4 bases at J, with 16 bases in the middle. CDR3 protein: CASSQGALMDRTGELFF. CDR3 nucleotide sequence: TGTGCCAGCAGCCAAGGGGCCCTCATGGACCGCACCGGGGAGCTGTTTTTT.

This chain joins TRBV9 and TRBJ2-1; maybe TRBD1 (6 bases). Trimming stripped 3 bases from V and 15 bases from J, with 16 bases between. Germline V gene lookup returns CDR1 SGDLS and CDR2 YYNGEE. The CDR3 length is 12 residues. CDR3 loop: CASSEQYQGLFF. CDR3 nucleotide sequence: TGTGCCAGCAGCGAACAGTACCAGGGGCTGTTCTTC.

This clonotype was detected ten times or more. The CDR3: CASSFQYNEQFF. CDR3 nucleotides: TGTGCCAGCAGCTTCCAGTACAATGAGCAGTTCTTC. The chain links TRBV7-9 to TRBJ2-1, with D unclear. The V and J ends lost 3 bases and 4 bases respectively, with 4 bases between them. Germline assignment: CDR1 SEHNR and CDR2 FQNEAQ (reference sequence). The CDR3 spans 12 residues.

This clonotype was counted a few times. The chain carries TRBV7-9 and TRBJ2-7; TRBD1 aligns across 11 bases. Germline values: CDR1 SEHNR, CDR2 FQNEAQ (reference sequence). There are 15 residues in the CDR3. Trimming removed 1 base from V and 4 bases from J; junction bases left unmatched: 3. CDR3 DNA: TGTGCCAGCAGCTTAGTCGGACAGGGGGCGTACGAGCAGTACTTC. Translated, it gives CASSLVGQGAYEQYF.

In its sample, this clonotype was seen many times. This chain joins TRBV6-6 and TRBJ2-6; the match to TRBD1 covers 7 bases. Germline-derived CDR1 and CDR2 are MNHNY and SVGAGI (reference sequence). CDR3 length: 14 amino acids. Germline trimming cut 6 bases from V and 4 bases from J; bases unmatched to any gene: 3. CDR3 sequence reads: CASSTGAGANVLTF. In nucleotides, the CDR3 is TGTGCCAGCAGCACAGGGGCGGGGGCCAACGTCCTGACTTTC.

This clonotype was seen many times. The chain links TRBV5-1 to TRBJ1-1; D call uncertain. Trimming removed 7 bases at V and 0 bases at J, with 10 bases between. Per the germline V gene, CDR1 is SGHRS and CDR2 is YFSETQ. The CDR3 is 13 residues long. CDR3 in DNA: TGCGCCAGCGGCGGGGAGATGAACACTGAAGCTTTCTTT. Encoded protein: CASGGEMNTEAFF.

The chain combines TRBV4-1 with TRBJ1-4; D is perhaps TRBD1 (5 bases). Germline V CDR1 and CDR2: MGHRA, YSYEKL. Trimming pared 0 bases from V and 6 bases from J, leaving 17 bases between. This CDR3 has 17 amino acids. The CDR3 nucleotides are TGCGCCAGCAGCCAAGATCGGATAGGGGACCTGGATGAAAAACTGTTTTTT. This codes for CASSQDRIGDLDEKLFF.

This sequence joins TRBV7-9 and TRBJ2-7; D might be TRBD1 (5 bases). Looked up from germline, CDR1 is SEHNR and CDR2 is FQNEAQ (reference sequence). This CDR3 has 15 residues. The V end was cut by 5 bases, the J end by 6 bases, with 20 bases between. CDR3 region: CASSAPGRPQGEQYF. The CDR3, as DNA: TGTGCCAGCAGCGCTCCGGGTAGGCCCCAGGGCGAGCAGTACTTC.

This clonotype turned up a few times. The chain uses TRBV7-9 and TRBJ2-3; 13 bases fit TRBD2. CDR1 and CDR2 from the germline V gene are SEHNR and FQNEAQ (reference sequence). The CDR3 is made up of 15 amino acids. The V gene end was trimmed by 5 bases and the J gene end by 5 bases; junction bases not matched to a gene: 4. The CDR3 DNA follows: TGTGCCAGCAGCCTCACTAGCGGGGGGGAAGATACGCAGTATTTT. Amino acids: CASSLTSGGEDTQYF.

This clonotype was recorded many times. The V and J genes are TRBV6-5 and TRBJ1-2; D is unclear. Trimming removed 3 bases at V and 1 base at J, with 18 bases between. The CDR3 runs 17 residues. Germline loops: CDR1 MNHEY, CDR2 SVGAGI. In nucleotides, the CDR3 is TGTGCCAGCAGTTATAGGTCCTCTCTACAGCTTAACTATGGCTACACCTTC. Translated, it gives CASSYRSSLQLNYGYTF.

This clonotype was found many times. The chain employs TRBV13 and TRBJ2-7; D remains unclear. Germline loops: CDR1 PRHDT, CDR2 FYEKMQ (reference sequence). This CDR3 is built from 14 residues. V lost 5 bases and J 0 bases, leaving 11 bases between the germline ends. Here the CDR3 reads CASSPSANSYEQYF. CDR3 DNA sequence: TGTGCCAGCAGCCCGTCGGCCAACTCCTACGAGCAGTACTTC.

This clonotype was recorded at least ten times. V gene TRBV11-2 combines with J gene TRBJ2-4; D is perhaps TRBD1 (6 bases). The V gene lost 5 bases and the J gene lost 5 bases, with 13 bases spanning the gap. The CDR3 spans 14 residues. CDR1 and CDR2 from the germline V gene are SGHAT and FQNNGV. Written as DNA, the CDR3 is TGTGCCAGCAGCCCGGGGACACCGCAAAACATTCAGTACTTC. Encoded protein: CASSPGTPQNIQYF.

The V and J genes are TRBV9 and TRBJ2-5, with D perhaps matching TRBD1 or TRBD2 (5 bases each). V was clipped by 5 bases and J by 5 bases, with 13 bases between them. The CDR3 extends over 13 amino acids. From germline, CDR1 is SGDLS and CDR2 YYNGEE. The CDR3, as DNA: TGTGCCAGCAGTCCCGGGACCACGGAGACCCAGTACTTC. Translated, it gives CASSPGTTETQYF.

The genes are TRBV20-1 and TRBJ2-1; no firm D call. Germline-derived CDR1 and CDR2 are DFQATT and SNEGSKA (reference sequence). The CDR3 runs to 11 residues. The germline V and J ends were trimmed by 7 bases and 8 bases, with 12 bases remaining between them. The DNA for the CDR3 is TGCAGTGTCCAGCTAGTGCATGAGCAGTTCTTC. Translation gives CSVQLVHEQFF.

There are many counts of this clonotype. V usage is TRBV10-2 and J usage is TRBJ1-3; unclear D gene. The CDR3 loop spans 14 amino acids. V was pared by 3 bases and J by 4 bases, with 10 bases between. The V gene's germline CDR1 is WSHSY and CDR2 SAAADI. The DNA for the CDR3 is TGCGCCAGCAGTGAACATCCTGAAGGAAACACCATATATTTT. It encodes CASSEHPEGNTIYF.

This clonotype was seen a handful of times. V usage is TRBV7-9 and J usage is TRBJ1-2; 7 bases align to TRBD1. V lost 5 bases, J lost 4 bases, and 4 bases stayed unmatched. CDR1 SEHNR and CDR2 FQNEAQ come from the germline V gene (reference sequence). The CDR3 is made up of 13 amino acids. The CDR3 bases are TGTGCCAGCAGCCCCGGGACAGTCTATGGCTACACCTTC. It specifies CASSPGTVYGYTF.